The 9 T cell receptor beta chains reported below all come from one sample, sequenced in a study of shared clonotypes between healthy human individuals. The data were produced by immunoSEQ multiplex PCR, yet TCRdb's version contains in-frame clones alone and is incomplete. The sample comprises millions of clones, about 92% of which are singletons, and roughly 1.8% rests with the top ten. Only CD45RO-negative cells positively selected for CCR7 counted as naive CD8 cells, so terminally differentiated effector memory CD45RA+ cells were excluded. Sequenced input: naive CD8+ T cells from PBMCs. The receptor source for this set is a man in his late teens or twenties in good health. Some clones in this sample may be carry-over from other donors' samples.

The rearrangement links TRBV27 to TRBJ1-5, with 8 bases that match TRBD1. The germline V gene has CDR1 MNHEY and CDR2 SMNVEV (reference sequence). CDR3 length: 14 residues. J lost 7 bases, V lost 3 bases, and 5 bases had no gene match. The CDR3 spells CASSFTGGWQPQHF. The CDR3 coding sequence is TGTGCCAGCAGTTTCACAGGGGGGTGGCAGCCCCAGCATTTT.

The rearrangement joins TRBV2 to TRBJ2-3, with D unclear. Germline assignment: CDR1 SNHLY and CDR2 FYNNEI. The CDR3 is 12 residues long. Trimming took off 10 bases at V and 5 bases at J, with 13 bases between the two ends. In DNA, the CDR3 is TGTGCCAAATTTCCGCATGGAGATACGCAGTATTTT. Protein product: CAKFPHGDTQYF. The complete variable domain, with remaining parts taken from reference TRBV2 and TRBJ2-3, reads EPEVTQTPSHQVTQMGQEVILRCVPISNHLYFYWYRQILGQKVEFLVSFYNNEISEKSEIFDDQFSVERPDGSNFTLKIRSTKLEDSAMYFCAKFPHGDTQYFGPGTRLTVL.

The chain uses TRBV7-9 and TRBJ1-2; D gene uncertain. Germline V gene data show CDR1 as SEHNR and CDR2 as FQNEAQ (reference sequence). The CDR3 totals 16 residues. V was pared by 5 bases and J by 4 bases, with 20 bases between. The CDR3 DNA reads as TGTGCCAGCAGCGACGAGACCGCTGGGGTCCCCTATGGCTACACCTTC. Protein product: CASSDETAGVPYGYTF.

J is TRBJ2-3 and V is TRBV19; 12 bases map to TRBD2. This CDR3 is 15 amino acids long. V was pared by 3 bases and J by 5 bases, with 3 bases of the junction left unmatched. The germline gives CDR1 LNHDA, CDR2 SQIVND (reference sequence). The CDR3 loop reads CASSIGLAGLDTQYF. In DNA, the CDR3 is TGTGCCAGTAGTATTGGACTAGCGGGACTAGATACGCAGTATTTT.

A remark on this clone: This sample also contains other DNA sequences that code for the same CDR3. This sequence joins TRBV28 and TRBJ2-7; no definite D call. There are 14 residues in the CDR3. V lost 1 base and J 1 base, leaving 8 bases between the germline ends. The germline gives CDR1 MDHEN, CDR2 SYDVKM. For the CDR3, the DNA is TGTGCCAGCAGTTTATTAGGCGGATCCTACGAGCAGTACTTC. This gives the protein CASSLLGGSYEQYF.

CDR3 loop: CASSLWGGGVGFEQYF. The CDR3 nucleotides read TGTGCCAGCAGCCTCTGGGGTGGGGGGGTAGGCTTCGAGCAGTACTTC. The rearrangement joins TRBV27 to TRBJ2-7; the match to TRBD2 covers 7 bases. The CDR3 spans 16 residues. Germline CDR1 and CDR2: MNHEY and SMNVEV (reference sequence). Losses at the gene ends were 6 bases for V and 6 bases for J; bases not matched to a gene: 17.

The genes are TRBV4-1 and TRBJ2-7; D remains unclear. Trimming took 2 bases from V and 3 from J, leaving 11 bases between them. CDR1 and CDR2 (germline): MGHRA, YSYEKL. This CDR3 contains 14 residues. The CDR3 DNA sequence: TGCGCCAGCAGCCAAAAAAACCGAATCTACGAGCAGTACTTC. This gives the protein CASSQKNRIYEQYF.

This chain uses TRBV7-9 with TRBJ2-1, with 12 bases identical to TRBD2. From germline, CDR1 is SEHNR and CDR2 FQNEAQ (reference sequence). The V and J ends lost 3 bases and 13 bases, in that order; junction bases with no gene match: 10. There are 15 residues in the CDR3. CDR3 region: CASSFPGTSGGLQFF. In DNA, the CDR3 is TGTGCCAGCAGCTTCCCCGGAACTAGCGGGGGGCTACAGTTCTTC.

In this sample, this clone turned up once. V usage is TRBV27 and J usage is TRBJ2-7, with a weak D call TRBD1 (5 bases). Deletions cut 5 bases from V and 0 bases from J, with 14 bases between. Germline V gene sequence: CDR1 MNHEY, CDR2 SMNVEV (reference sequence). The CDR3 spans 15 residues. CDR3 in amino acids: CASSPSRVSSYEQYF. For the CDR3, the DNA is TGTGCCAGCAGTCCCTCCAGGGTCTCCTCCTACGAGCAGTACTTC.